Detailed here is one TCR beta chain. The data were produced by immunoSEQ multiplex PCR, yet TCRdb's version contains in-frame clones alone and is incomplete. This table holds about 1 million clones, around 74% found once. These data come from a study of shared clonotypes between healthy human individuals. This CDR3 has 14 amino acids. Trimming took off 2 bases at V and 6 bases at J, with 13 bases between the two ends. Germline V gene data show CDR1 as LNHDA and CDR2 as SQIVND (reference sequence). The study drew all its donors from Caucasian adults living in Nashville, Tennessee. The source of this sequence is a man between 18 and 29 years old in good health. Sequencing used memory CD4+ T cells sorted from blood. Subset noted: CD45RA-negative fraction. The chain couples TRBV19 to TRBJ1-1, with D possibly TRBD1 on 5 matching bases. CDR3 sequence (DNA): TGTGCCAGTAGTATAAAAGGCAGGGAATCTGAAGCTTTCTTT. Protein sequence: CASSIKGRESEAFF.